This T cell receptor (beta chain) was observed in a study of cytomegalovirus exposure and HLA in healthy donors. Study conclusions and caveats: The authors confirmed in vitro that a few CMV-associated chains were specific for CMV antigens. A later analysis associated approximately 17,000 TCR beta sequences with HLA alleles at a 0.05 false discovery rate. V- and J-gene trimming in TCR beta was tied to a missense DCLRE1C variant by an analysis performed later. Analyses of presence and absence presupposed an approximately uniform sequencing depth across donors.

Researchers ran the PCR with 60 Vbeta and 13 Jbeta primers. Libraries were prepared by immunoSEQ multiplex PCR; TCRdb keeps only in-frame clonotypes and omits some of them. The sample shows approximately 190,000 clones, over 9.5% of them seen only once. With regard to this clone: Antigen: not known.

Germline assignment: CDR1 SGHDT and CDR2 YYEEEE. V lost 0 bases, J lost 5 bases, and 15 bases lay in between. This CDR3 contains 16 residues. The clonotype comes from a middle-aged man in good health and CMV-seropositive. The genes are TRBV5-6 and TRBJ1-5; TRBD1 might be the D (5 bases). Sequencing was carried out using PBMCs. CDR3 protein: CASSLGPDTRDQPQHF. The CDR3 coding sequence is TGTGCCAGCAGCTTGGGGCCGGACACGAGAGATCAGCCCCAGCATTTT.